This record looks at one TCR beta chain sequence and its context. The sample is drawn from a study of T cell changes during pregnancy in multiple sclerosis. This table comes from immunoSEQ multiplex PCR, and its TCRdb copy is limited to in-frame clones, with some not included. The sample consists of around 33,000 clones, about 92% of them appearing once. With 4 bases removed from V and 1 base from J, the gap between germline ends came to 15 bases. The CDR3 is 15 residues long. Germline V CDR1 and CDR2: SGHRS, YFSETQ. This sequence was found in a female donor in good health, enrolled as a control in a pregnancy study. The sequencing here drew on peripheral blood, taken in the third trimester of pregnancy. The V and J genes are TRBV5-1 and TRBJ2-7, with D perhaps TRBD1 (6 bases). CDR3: CASSALDSASYEQYF. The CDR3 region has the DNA TGCGCCAGCAGCGCGCTGGACAGCGCGTCCTACGAGCAGTACTTC.